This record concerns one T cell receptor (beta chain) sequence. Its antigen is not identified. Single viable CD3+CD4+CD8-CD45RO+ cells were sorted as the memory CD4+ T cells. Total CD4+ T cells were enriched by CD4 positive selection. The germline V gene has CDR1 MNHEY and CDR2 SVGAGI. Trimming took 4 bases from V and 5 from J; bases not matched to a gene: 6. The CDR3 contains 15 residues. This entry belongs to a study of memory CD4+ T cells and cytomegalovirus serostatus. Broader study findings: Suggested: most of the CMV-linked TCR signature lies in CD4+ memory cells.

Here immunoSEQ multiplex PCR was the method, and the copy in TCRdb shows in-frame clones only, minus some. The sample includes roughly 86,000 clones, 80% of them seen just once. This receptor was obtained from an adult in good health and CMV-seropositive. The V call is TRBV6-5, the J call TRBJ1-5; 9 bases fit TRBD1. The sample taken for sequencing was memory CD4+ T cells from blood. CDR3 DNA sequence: TGTGCCAGCAGTTCCGGGACAGGGAGGCATCAGCCCCAGCATTTT. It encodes CASSSGTGRHQPQHF.